This T cell receptor beta chain was captured by sequencing in a study of T-cell reconstitution after alpha-beta-depleted transplantation in children. Preparation of the TCRbeta library used unique molecular identifiers. TCRdb ran MiXCR on the PCR reads and lists one entry per CDR3 protein. The sample records approximately 490,000 distinct CDR3 sequences, around 13% being singletons. Deletions cut 5 bases from V and 0 bases from J, with 19 bases between. Germline loops: CDR1 SQVTM, CDR2 ANQGSEA. CDR3 length equals 17 residues. At least ten counts were recorded for this clonotype. The sequence derives from a human donor who donated a stem cell graft to a child with combined immunodeficiency. Sample: PBMCs from the stem cell graft donor, taken from the stem cell graft. The rearrangement links TRBV29-1 to TRBJ2-2; the D gene is possibly TRBD1 (5 bases). DNA of the CDR3: TGCAGCGTTACCTTCCGGACAAAACCCGCGAACACCGGGGAGCTGTTTTTT. Its translation is CSVTFRTKPANTGELFF.